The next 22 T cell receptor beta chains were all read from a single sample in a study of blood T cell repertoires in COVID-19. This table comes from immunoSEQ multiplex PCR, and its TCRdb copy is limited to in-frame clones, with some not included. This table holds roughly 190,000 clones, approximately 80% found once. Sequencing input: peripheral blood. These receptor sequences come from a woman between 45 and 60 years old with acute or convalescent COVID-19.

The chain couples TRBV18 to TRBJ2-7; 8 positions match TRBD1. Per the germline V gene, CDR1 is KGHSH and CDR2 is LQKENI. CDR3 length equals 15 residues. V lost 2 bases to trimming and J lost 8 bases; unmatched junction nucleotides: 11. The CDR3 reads CASSPRDRGTTKQYF. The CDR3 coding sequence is TGTGCCAGCTCACCAAGAGACAGGGGAACTACGAAGCAGTACTTC.

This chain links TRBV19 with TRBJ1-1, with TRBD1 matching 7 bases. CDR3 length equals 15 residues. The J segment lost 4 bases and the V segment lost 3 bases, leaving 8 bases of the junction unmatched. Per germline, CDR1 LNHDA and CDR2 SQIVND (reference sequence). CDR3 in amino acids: CASSIFSGGSTEAFF. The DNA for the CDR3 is TGTGCCAGTAGTATTTTCTCAGGGGGTAGCACTGAAGCTTTCTTT.

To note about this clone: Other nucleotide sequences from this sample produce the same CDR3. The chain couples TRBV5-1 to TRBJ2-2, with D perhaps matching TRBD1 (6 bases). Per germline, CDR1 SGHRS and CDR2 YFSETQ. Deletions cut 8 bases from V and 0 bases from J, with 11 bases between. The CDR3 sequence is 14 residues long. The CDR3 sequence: CASTPGANTGELFF. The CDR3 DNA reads TGCGCCAGTACCCCAGGGGCGAACACCGGGGAGCTGTTTTTT.

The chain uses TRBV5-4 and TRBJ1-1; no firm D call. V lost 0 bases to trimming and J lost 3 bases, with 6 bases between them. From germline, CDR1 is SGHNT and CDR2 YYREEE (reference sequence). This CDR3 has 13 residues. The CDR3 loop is CASSLVRDTEAFF. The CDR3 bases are TGTGCCAGCAGCTTGGTGAGGGACACTGAAGCTTTCTTT.

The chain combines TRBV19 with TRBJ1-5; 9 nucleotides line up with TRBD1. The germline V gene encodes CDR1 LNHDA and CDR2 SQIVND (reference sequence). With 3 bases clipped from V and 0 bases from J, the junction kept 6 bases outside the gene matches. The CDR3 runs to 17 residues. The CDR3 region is CASSIPGQGNSNQPQHF. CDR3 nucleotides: TGTGCCAGTAGTATCCCGGGACAGGGAAATAGCAATCAGCCCCAGCATTTT. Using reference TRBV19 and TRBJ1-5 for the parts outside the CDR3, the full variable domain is DGGITQSPKYLFRKEGQNVTLSCEQNLNHDAMYWYRQDPGQGLRLIYYSQIVNDFQKGDIAEGYSVSREKKESFPLTVTSAQKNPTAFYLCASSIPGQGNSNQPQHFGDGTRLSIL.

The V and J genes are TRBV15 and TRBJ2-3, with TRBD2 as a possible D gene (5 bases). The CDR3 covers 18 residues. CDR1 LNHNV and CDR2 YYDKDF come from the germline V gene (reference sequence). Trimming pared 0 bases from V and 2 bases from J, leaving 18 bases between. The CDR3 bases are TGTGCCACCAGCAGAGATGGTGTGCGGCGGGCGTTCACAGATACGCAGTATTTT. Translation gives CATSRDGVRRAFTDTQYF. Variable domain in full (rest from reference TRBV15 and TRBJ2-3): DAMVIQNPRYQVTQFGKPVTLSCSQTLNHNVMYWYQQKSSQAPKLLFHYYDKDFNNEADTPDNFQSRRPNTSFCFLDIRSPGLGDTAMYLCATSRDGVRRAFTDTQYFGPGTRLTVL.

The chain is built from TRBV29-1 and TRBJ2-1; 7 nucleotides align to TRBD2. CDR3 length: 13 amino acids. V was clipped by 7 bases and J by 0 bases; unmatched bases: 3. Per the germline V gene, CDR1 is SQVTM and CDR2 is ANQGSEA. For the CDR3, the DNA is TGCAGCGACAGCGGGGACTCCTACAATGAGCAGTTCTTC. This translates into CSDSGDSYNEQFF.

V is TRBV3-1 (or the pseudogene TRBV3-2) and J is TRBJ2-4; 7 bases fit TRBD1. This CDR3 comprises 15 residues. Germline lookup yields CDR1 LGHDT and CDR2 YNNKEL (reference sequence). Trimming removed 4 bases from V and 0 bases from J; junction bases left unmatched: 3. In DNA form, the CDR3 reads TGTGCCAGCAGCCCGACAGGGTTAGCCAAAAACATTCAGTACTTC. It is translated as CASSPTGLAKNIQYF.

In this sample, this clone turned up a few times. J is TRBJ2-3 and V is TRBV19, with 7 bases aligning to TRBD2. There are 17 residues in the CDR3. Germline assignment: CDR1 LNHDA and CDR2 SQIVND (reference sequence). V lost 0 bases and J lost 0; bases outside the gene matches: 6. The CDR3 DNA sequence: TGTGCCAGTAGTATAGATTGGAACGGGAGGAGCACAGATACGCAGTATTTT. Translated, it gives CASSIDWNGRSTDTQYF.

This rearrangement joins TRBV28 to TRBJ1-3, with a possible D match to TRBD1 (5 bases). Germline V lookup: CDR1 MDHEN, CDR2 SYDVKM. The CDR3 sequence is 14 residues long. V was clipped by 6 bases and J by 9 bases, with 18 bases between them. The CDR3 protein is CASRLTRVAGTIYF. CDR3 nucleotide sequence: TGTGCCAGCAGGCTTACCAGGGTGGCCGGCACCATATATTTT.

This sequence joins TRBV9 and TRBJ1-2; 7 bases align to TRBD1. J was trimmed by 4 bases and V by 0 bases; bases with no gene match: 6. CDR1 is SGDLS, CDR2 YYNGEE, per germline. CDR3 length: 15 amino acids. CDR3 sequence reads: CASSVGDSEGYGYTF. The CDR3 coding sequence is TGTGCCAGCAGCGTAGGGGACAGTGAGGGCTATGGCTACACCTTC.

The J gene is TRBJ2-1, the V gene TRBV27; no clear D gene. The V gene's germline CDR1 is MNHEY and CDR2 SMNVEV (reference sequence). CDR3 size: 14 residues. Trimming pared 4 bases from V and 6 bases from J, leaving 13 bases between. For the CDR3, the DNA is TGTGCCAGCAGTTCCTCTCGACTGTCCAATGAGCAGTTCTTC. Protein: CASSSSRLSNEQFF.

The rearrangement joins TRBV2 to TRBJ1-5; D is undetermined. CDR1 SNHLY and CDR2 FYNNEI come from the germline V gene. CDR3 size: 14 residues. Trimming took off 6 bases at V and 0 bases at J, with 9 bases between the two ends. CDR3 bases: TGTGCCAGCAGCGCGAGTAATAGCAATCAGCCCCAGCATTTT. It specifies CASSASNSNQPQHF.

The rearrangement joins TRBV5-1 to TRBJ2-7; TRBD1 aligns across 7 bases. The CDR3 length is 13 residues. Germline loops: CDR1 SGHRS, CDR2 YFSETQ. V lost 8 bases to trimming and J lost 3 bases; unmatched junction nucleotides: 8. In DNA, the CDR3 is TGCGCCAGTAGACAGGGTAGGAGCTACGAGCAGTACTTC. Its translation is CASRQGRSYEQYF.

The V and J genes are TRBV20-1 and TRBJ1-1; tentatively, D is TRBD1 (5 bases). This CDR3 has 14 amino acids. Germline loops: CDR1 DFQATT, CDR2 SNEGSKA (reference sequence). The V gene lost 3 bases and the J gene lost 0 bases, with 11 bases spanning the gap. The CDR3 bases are TGCAGTGCTAGTCCAGGGCAGCTGAACACTGAAGCTTTCTTT. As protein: CSASPGQLNTEAFF.

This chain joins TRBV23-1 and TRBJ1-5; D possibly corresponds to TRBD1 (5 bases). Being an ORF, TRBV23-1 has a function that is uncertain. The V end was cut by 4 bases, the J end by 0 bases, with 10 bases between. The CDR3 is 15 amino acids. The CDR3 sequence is CASSRGTDSNQPQHF. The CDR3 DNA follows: TGCGCCAGCAGTCGCGGGACGGATAGCAATCAGCCCCAGCATTTT.

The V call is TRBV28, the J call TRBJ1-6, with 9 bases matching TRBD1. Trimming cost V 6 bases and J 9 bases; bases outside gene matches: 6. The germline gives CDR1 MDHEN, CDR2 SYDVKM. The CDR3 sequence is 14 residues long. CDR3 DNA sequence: TGTGCCAGCAGCCAGGACAGGGGAGGTTCACCCCTCCACTTT. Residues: CASSQDRGGSPLHF.

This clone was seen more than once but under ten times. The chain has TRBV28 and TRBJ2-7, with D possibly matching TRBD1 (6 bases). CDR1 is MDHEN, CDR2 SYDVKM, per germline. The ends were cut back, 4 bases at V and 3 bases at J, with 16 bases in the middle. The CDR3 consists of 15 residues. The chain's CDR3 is CASSSQAGALYEQYF. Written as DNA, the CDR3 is TGTGCCAGCAGTTCCCAGGCAGGGGCCCTCTACGAGCAGTACTTC.

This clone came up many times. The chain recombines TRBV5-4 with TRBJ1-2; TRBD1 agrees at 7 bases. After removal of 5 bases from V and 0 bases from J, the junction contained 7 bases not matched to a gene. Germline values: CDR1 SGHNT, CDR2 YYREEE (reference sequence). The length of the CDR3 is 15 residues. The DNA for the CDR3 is TGTGCCAGCAGGGACCCGGGACAGTCTAACTATGGCTACACCTTC. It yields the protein CASRDPGQSNYGYTF.

CDR3: CASSTDSGQPQHF. The CDR3 DNA sequence: TGTGCCAGTAGTACGGACAGCGGTCAGCCCCAGCATTTT. The chain uses TRBV19 and TRBJ1-5; tentative D call: TRBD1 (6 bases). The V gene lost 4 bases and the J gene lost 6 bases, with 10 bases spanning the gap. The CDR3 contains 13 residues. Germline V gives CDR1 LNHDA, CDR2 SQIVND (reference sequence).

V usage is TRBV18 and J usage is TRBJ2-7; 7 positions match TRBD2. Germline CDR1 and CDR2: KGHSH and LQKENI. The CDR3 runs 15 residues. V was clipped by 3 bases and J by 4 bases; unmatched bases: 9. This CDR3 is CASSPLGGDGYEQYF. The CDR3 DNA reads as TGTGCCAGCTCACCTCTGGGAGGGGATGGGTACGAGCAGTACTTC.

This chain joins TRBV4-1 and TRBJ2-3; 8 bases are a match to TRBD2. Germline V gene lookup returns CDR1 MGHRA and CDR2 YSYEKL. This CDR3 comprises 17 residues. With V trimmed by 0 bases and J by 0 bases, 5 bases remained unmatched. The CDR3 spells CASSQDGLAGSTDTQYF. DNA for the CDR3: TGCGCCAGCAGCCAAGATGGGCTAGCGGGTAGCACAGATACGCAGTATTTT.